These 29 T cell receptor beta chains were sequenced from one sample in a study of cytomegalovirus exposure and HLA in healthy donors. Primers for the PCR totalled 60 Vbeta and 13 Jbeta. Clones were read by immunoSEQ multiplex PCR, and TCRdb kept only the in-frame ones, dropping some. Among about 180,000 clones, 76% were seen once, and the ten largest hold 2% to 2.5%. The sample taken for sequencing was PBMCs. The receptors here all came from a woman in her twenties or thirties in good health and CMV-seropositive.

V usage is TRBV9 and J usage is TRBJ2-7; D is possibly TRBD2 (6 bases). Between the trimmed V and J ends, which lost 1 base and 3 bases, there was a span of 14 bases. Germline V gene data show CDR1 as SGDLS and CDR2 as YYNGEE. The CDR3 is 15 residues long. The CDR3 DNA is TGTGCCAGCAGCGTATCCGTCGGGACTCTCTACGAGCAGTACTTC. Translating gives CASSVSVGTLYEQYF.

The gene calls are TRBV15 and TRBJ2-3, with TRBD2 matching 7 bases. The V segment lost 0 bases and the J segment 4 bases; nucleotides outside the gene matches: 4. The CDR3 sequence is 15 residues long. Germline V lookup: CDR1 LNHNV, CDR2 YYDKDF (reference sequence). This chain's CDR3 is CATSRDRTSSDTQYF. As DNA, the CDR3 is TGTGCCACCAGCAGAGATCGGACTAGTTCAGATACGCAGTATTTT.

The rearrangement joins TRBV7-9 to TRBJ2-7, with unresolved D. The CDR3 is 13 residues long. The germline CDR1 and CDR2 sequences are SEHNR and FQNEAQ (reference sequence). V shed 2 bases and J shed 3 bases, with 8 bases lying between them. As DNA, the CDR3 is TGTGCCAGCAGCTTACACCCAGGCTACGAGCAGTACTTC. It codes for CASSLHPGYEQYF.

V usage is TRBV5-1 and J usage is TRBJ1-4, with 9 bases lining up with TRBD1. J was trimmed by 8 bases and V by 4 bases; bases with no gene match: 3. The CDR3 extends over 13 amino acids. The germline CDR1 and CDR2 sequences are SGHRS and YFSETQ. The CDR3 region is CASSGTGLEKLFF. The CDR3 DNA reads as TGCGCCAGCAGCGGGACAGGGTTAGAAAAACTGTTTTTT.

This chain uses TRBV5-8 with TRBJ1-6, with D unresolved. The germline V and J ends were trimmed by 2 bases and 9 bases, with 3 bases remaining between them. Per the germline V gene, CDR1 is SGHTS and CDR2 is YDEGEE. CDR3 length equals 11 residues. CDR3 nucleotide sequence: TGTGCCAGCAGCTTAGCTTCACCCCTCCACTTT. It specifies CASSLASPLHF.

The gene calls are TRBV19 and TRBJ2-3; 7 bases agree with TRBD2. Germline V gene sequence: CDR1 LNHDA, CDR2 SQIVND (reference sequence). With V trimmed by 5 bases and J by 0 bases, 8 bases remained unmatched. The CDR3 contains 16 residues. CDR3: CASSPRGTTSTDTQYF. Written as DNA, the CDR3 is TGTGCCAGTAGTCCCCGCGGGACTACTAGCACAGATACGCAGTATTTT.

This clone appeared a few times. This chain links TRBV5-4 with TRBJ2-7, with 10 bases that match TRBD1. Trimming at V came to 3 bases and at J to 2 bases, leaving 5 bases not matched to a gene. CDR1 and CDR2 (germline): SGHNT, YYREEE (reference sequence). The CDR3 sequence is 15 residues long. The CDR3 protein is CASSSTGGTPYEQYF. CDR3 DNA: TGTGCCAGCAGCTCGACAGGGGGCACCCCCTACGAGCAGTACTTC.

The J gene is TRBJ2-5, the V gene TRBV6-5; D gene uncertain. Matching the DNA end better, TRBJ2-7 makes the J call doubtful. This CDR3 region has 12 residues. Germline-derived CDR1 and CDR2 are MNHEY and SVGAGI. The CDR3 sequence is CASSRAEHEQYF. The CDR3 bases are TGTGCCAGCAGCCGCGCGGAGCACGAGCAGTACTTC.

This chain uses TRBV10-2 with TRBJ2-7; D unclear. There are 12 residues in the CDR3. Looked up from germline, CDR1 is WSHSY and CDR2 is SAAADI. V dropped 7 bases and J dropped 2 bases, with 9 bases sitting between them. DNA for the CDR3: TGCGCCAGCATTGATGACACCTACGAGCAGTACTTC. The encoded protein is CASIDDTYEQYF.

This clone was seen a few times. V usage is TRBV5-4 and J usage is TRBJ2-5; D is ambiguous. V was clipped by 4 bases and J by 5 bases, with 9 bases between them. Germline V CDR1 and CDR2: SGHNT, YYREEE (reference sequence). The CDR3 is made up of 12 amino acids. CDR3 sequence (DNA): TGTGCCAGCAGCCCCGATGAGGAGACCCAGTACTTC. It specifies CASSPDEETQYF.

The chain uses TRBV6-1 and TRBJ2-1; 9 bases are a match to TRBD2. Germline CDR1 MNHNS, CDR2 SASEGT. The V segment lost 4 bases and the J segment 5 bases; nucleotides outside the gene matches: 18. This CDR3 spans 19 amino acids. CDR3 DNA: TGTGCCAGCAGTGCGATTAGCGGGGGCGGACGTGGGCTAGACAATGAGCAGTTCTTC. Protein: CASSAISGGGRGLDNEQFF.

V and J are TRBV6-5 and TRBJ2-1; 8 bases match TRBD1. Unmatched junction bases numbered 9, after V lost 2 bases and J lost 9 bases. Germline V lookup: CDR1 MNHEY, CDR2 SVGAGI. This CDR3 is 15 amino acids long. The CDR3: CASSYAFDRGGEQFF. The CDR3 DNA sequence: TGTGCCAGCAGTTACGCGTTCGACAGGGGTGGTGAGCAGTTCTTC.

This clone was seen only a few times. The chain uses TRBV5-4 and TRBJ1-2; 7 bases match TRBD1. V lost 2 bases, J lost 4 bases, and 11 bases stayed unmatched. Germline CDR1 reads SGHNT; CDR2 reads YYREEE (reference sequence). This CDR3 region has 16 residues. The CDR3 region is CASSLASGTDPYGYTF. The CDR3 DNA sequence: TGTGCCAGCAGCTTAGCGTCCGGGACAGACCCCTATGGCTACACCTTC. The variable domain in full, completed from reference TRBV5-4 and TRBJ1-2, reads ETGVTQSPTHLIKTRGQQVTLRCSSQSGHNTVSWYQQALGQGPQFIFQYYREEENGRGNFPPRFSGLQFPNYSSELNVNALELDDSALYLCASSLASGTDPYGYTFGSGTRLTVV.

This clone was picked up a small number of times. This rearrangement joins TRBV7-9 to TRBJ1-6, with D hard to call. Per the germline V gene, CDR1 is SEHNR and CDR2 is FQNEAQ (reference sequence). This CDR3 has 16 amino acids. The ends were cut back, 5 bases at V and 2 bases at J, with 13 bases in the middle. The chain's CDR3 is CASSDSRSPYNSPLHF. In DNA, the CDR3 is TGTGCCAGCAGCGACTCCCGGTCTCCCTATAATTCACCCCTCCACTTT.

This clone has a single count. V is TRBV7-6 and J is TRBJ2-5, with 11 bases fitting TRBD2. V lost 5 bases, J lost 5 bases, and 4 bases stayed unmatched. The germline gives CDR1 SGHVS, CDR2 FNYEAQ. The CDR3 totals 14 residues. CDR3 DNA: TGTGCCAGCAGCAGGACTAGCGGGTTGGAGACCCAGTACTTC. It is translated as CASSRTSGLETQYF.

This clone was counted only a few times. The chain uses TRBV7-2 and TRBJ2-1; 14 nucleotides match TRBD2. CDR3 length equals 15 residues. Trimming cost V 1 base and J 15 bases; bases outside gene matches: 8. CDR1 and CDR2 from the germline V gene are SGHTA and FQGNSA. The CDR3, as DNA: TGTGCCAGCAGCTTAGTGGGGACTAGCGGGGGCCAGGGGTTCTTC. It codes for CASSLVGTSGGQGFF.

V gene TRBV4-3 combines with J gene TRBJ2-4; 11 bases align to TRBD2. Germline CDR1 LGHNA, CDR2 YSLEER. With V trimmed by 5 bases and J by 3 bases, 18 bases remained unmatched. This CDR3 is built from 20 residues. CDR3 region: CASSTVLAGGVSAGKNIQYF. The CDR3 DNA is TGCGCCAGCAGCACAGTGCTAGCGGGAGGTGTATCAGCGGGCAAAAACATTCAGTACTTC.

The rearrangement links TRBV5-1 to TRBJ1-1; D possibly corresponds to TRBD1 (5 bases). Germline values: CDR1 SGHRS, CDR2 YFSETQ. The CDR3 has 15 amino acids. The V gene lost 4 bases and the J gene lost 0 bases, with 13 bases spanning the gap. CDR3 loop: CASSEGRSLNTEAFF. In DNA form, the CDR3 reads TGCGCCAGCAGCGAGGGGAGGTCACTGAACACTGAAGCTTTCTTT.

The chain uses TRBV7-2 and TRBJ2-3, with 9 bases aligning to TRBD2. The CDR3 loop spans 14 amino acids. Germline V gene lookup returns CDR1 SGHTA and CDR2 FQGNSA. Losses at the gene ends were 7 bases for V and 11 bases for J; bases not matched to a gene: 13. The CDR3 DNA follows: TGTGCCAGCACCCCAGTGCGGGGGGGTAACTTGCAGTATTTT. Translating it yields CASTPVRGGNLQYF.

There are a few counts of this clone. The chain carries TRBV5-4 and TRBJ1-4, with D tentatively TRBD1 (6 bases). The CDR3 length is 15 residues. CDR1 is SGHNT and CDR2 is YYREEE in the germline V gene (reference sequence). V gave up 0 bases and J gave up 7 bases, with 13 bases separating them. The CDR3 loop is CASSLGGPTREKLFF. The CDR3 bases are TGTGCCAGCAGCTTGGGGGGGCCTACCCGTGAAAAACTGTTTTTT.

The gene calls are TRBV6-4 and TRBJ1-1, with D unclear. Looked up from germline, CDR1 is MRHNA and CDR2 is SNTAGT. V was trimmed by 5 bases and J by 5 bases, leaving 21 bases between them. The CDR3 covers 16 residues. CDR3 sequence (DNA): TGTGCCAGCAGTCATGAAGCAGGTTCAGGTGGGACTGAAGCTTTCTTT. This translates into CASSHEAGSGGTEAFF.

This chain uses TRBV10-1 with TRBJ2-2; the D is unclear. CDR1 is WNHNN and CDR2 is SYGVQD in the germline V gene (reference sequence). Trimming removed 4 bases at V and 6 bases at J, with 12 bases between. CDR3 length: 14 residues. CDR3 protein: CASSVKARAGELFF. The CDR3 nucleotides read TGCGCCAGCAGTGTGAAGGCACGGGCCGGGGAGCTGTTTTTT.

The V and J genes are TRBV5-1 and TRBJ2-3; D call uncertain. The CDR3 runs 13 residues. Germline V gene lookup returns CDR1 SGHRS and CDR2 YFSETQ. V lost 0 bases and J 8 bases, leaving 10 bases between the germline ends. For the CDR3, the DNA is TGCGCCAGCAGCTTGGATGGAGTAGGTACGCAGTATTTT. The encoded protein is CASSLDGVGTQYF.

V usage is TRBV7-8 and J usage is TRBJ2-1; D might be TRBD1 (5 bases). This CDR3 spans 14 amino acids. The V gene lost 1 base and the J gene lost 8 bases, with 12 bases spanning the gap. Germline V gene data show CDR1 as SGHVS and CDR2 as FQNEAQ. In DNA, the CDR3 is TGTGCCAGCAGCTTAGGGGGCAGTCCGGATGAGCAGTTCTTC. It yields the protein CASSLGGSPDEQFF. The variable domain in full, with the rest retrieved from reference TRBV7-8 and TRBJ2-1, is GAGVSQSPRYKVAKRGQDVALRCDPISGHVSLFWYQQALGQGPEFLTYFQNEAQLDKSGLPSDRFFAERPEGSVSTLKIQRTQQEDSAVYLCASSLGGSPDEQFFGPGTRLTVL.

The rearrangement uses TRBV11-2 and TRBJ2-3; 8 bases are a match to TRBD1. Unmatched junction bases numbered 3, after V lost 3 bases and J lost 1 base. CDR3 size: 15 residues. Germline lookup yields CDR1 SGHAT and CDR2 FQNNGV. This CDR3 is CASSFRGQGTDTQYF. CDR3 sequence (DNA): TGTGCCAGCAGCTTCAGGGGACAGGGCACAGATACGCAGTATTTT.

This chain connects TRBV18 to TRBJ2-4, with TRBD1 matching 7 bases. The germline V gene encodes CDR1 KGHSH and CDR2 LQKENI. The CDR3 totals 16 residues. J gave up 5 bases and V 4 bases, and 11 bases lay outside the gene matches. The CDR3 protein is CASSLRQGLRENIQYF. CDR3 nucleotide sequence: TGTGCCAGCTCACTTAGACAGGGCTTGAGGGAAAACATTCAGTACTTC.

In its sample, this clone was seen once. The CDR3 nucleotides are TGTGCCAGCAGCCCCGGGGTACTCGGTTCACCCCTCCACTTT. Protein product: CASSPGVLGSPLHF. This chain connects TRBV28 to TRBJ1-6; D is undetermined. Germline V gene lookup returns CDR1 MDHEN and CDR2 SYDVKM. V dropped 6 bases and J dropped 9 bases, with 15 bases sitting between them. The CDR3 spans 14 residues.

This chain connects TRBV7-3 to TRBJ1-1; D not resolved. Deletions cut 5 bases from V and 5 bases from J, with 15 bases between. The germline V gene has CDR1 SGHTA and CDR2 FQGTGA. CDR3 size: 14 residues. The CDR3 DNA is TGTGCCAGCAGCCTCGGAGGGTATGAAACTGAAGCTTTCTTT. This codes for CASSLGGYETEAFF.

Regarding this clone: The junction does not match germline at one end; this may be a read error. The genes are TRBV11-3 and TRBJ1-3; possible D gene TRBD1, 6 bases. CDR1 and CDR2 (germline): SGHNT, YENEEA. This CDR3 contains 18 residues. CDR3 region: CASGLRTVGPYSGNTIYF. Here the CDR3 DNA reads TGTGCCAGCGGCTTACGGACAGTCGGACCGTACTCTGGAAACACCATATATTTT.